This entry is about one TCR beta chain. Sequenced by immunoSEQ multiplex PCR; TCRdb stores in-frame clones only, minus some. The data show hundreds of thousands of clones, around 89% seen once. V lost 4 bases, J lost 3 bases, and 15 bases lay in between. The germline V gene has CDR1 SEHNR and CDR2 FQNEAQ (reference sequence). This CDR3 is built from 15 residues. These data come from a study of blood T cell repertoires in COVID-19. Study overall: Acute and convalescent COVID-19 specimens originated in the United States, Italy and Spain. Sources were T cells, B-cell-depleted T cells, or PBMCs; the material itself was cDNA or gDNA.

This chain connects TRBV7-9 to TRBJ2-5; D perhaps matches TRBD1 (6 bases). This sequence originates from a man aged 40-49 years with acute or convalescent COVID-19. The material sequenced was peripheral blood. CDR3 amino acids: CASSSTGTSKETQYF. CDR3 in DNA: TGTGCCAGCAGCTCCACCGGGACATCCAAAGAGACCCAGTACTTC.